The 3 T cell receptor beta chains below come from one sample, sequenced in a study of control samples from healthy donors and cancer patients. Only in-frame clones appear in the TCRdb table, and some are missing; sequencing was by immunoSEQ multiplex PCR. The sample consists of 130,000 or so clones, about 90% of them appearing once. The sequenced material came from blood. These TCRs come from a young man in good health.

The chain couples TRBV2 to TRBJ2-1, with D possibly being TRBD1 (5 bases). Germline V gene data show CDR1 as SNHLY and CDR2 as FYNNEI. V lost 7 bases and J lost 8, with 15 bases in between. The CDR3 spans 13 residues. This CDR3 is CASTRTPWDEQFF. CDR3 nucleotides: TGTGCCAGCACCCGGACACCTTGGGATGAGCAGTTCTTC.

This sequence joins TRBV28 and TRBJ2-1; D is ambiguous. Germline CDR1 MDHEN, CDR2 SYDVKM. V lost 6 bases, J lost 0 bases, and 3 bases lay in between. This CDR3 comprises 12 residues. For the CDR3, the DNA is TGTGCCAGCAGCGACTCCTACAATGAGCAGTTCTTC. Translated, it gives CASSDSYNEQFF.

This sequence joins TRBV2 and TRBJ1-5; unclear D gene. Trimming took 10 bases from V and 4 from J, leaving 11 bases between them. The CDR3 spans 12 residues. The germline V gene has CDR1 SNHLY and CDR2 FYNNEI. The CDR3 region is CATGPENQPQHF. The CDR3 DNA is TGTGCCACCGGACCGGAAAATCAGCCCCAGCATTTT.